These T cell receptor beta chains were read from a single sample in a study of shared T cell receptors in the human thymus. The protocol was immunoSEQ multiplex PCR, while the TCRdb copy is restricted to in-frame clones and leaves out a portion. In the table there are around 730,000 clones, over 75% of which are singletons. This same sample was also taken into another study, of human thymus T cells.

Sequenced sample: thymocytes. Receptors originate from a girl less than two years old with a congenital heart defect. The CDR3 runs from the conserved cysteine through the conserved F or W. The D gene is left open where the match is weak. Clone size is not always given. Where it is, it says once, few, many or a class for expanded clones.

d_gene | abundance | j_gene | v_gene | len | CDR3nt | CDR3aa
- | - | TRBJ2-1 | TRBV7-4 | 15 | TGTGCCAGCAGCTTAGTCTCTGCCTCGTCCGGTGAGCAGTTCTTC | CASSLVSASSGEQFF
- | few | TRBJ1-5 | TRBV6-5 | 14 | TGTGCCAGCAGAGGGAGGTATAGCAATCAGCCCCAGCATTTT | CASRGRYSNQPQHF
TRBD2 | - | TRBJ2-1 | TRBV4-1 | 16 | TGCGCCAGCAGCCGGGTCATAGCGGGGGCGGACAATGAGCAGTTCTTC | CASSRVIAGADNEQFF
- | - | TRBJ2-1 | TRBV15 | 14 | TGTGCCACCAGCAGTAAGGACAGCTACAATGAGCAGTTCTTC | CATSSKDSYNEQFF
- | - | TRBJ1-1 | TRBV11-2 | 16 | TGTGCCAGCAGCTTAGATCGGGGGGGGGTGAACACTGAAGCTTTCTTT | CASSLDRGGVNTEAFF
TRBD1 | - | TRBJ1-2 | TRBV5-5 | 13 | TGTGCCAGCAGCGAGGGACAGCTCTATGGCTACACCTTC | CASSEGQLYGYTF
- | - | TRBJ2-1 | TRBV18 | 12 | TGTGCCAGCTCACGCGAATCGGATGAGCAGTTCTTC | CASSRESDEQFF
- | - | TRBJ1-1 | TRBV5-6 | 14 | TGTGCCAGCAGCTTCGGACAGACGAACACTGAAGCTTTCTTT | CASSFGQTNTEAFF
- | - | TRBJ2-3 | TRBV19 | 18 | TGTGCCAGTAGTATTAAGGCTGAAGGACAGCAAAGCACAGATACGCAGTATTTT | CASSIKAEGQQSTDTQYF
- | - | TRBJ2-7 | TRBV7-9 | 14 | TGTGCCAGCAGCTTACCAGGGACTCCCTACGAGCAGTACTTC | CASSLPGTPYEQYF
- | - | TRBJ1-1 | TRBV7-9 | 14 | TGTGCCAGCAGGGCACGCTGGTGGAACACTGAAGCTTTCTTT | CASRARWWNTEAFF
TRBD1 | - | TRBJ2-3 | TRBV2 | 16 | TGTGCCAGCAGTGAAACCCGGGACAGTGGCACAGATACGCAGTATTTT | CASSETRDSGTDTQYF
- | once | TRBJ2-7 | TRBV28 | 16 | TGTGCCAGCAGCCGACCGACAGGAAGCACCCCCTACGAGCAGTACTTC | CASSRPTGSTPYEQYF
- | - | TRBJ2-3 | TRBV4-1 | 13 | TGCGCCAGCAGCCCAGGGGGCACAGATACGCAGTATTTT | CASSPGGTDTQYF
- | - | TRBJ1-2 | TRBV5-4 | 13 | TGTGCCGCAGCTACCCGGGTTAACTATGGCTACACCTTC | CAAATRVNYGYTF
TRBD1 | few | TRBJ1-2 | TRBV4-1 | 18 | TGCGCCAGCAGCCAAGCGTCACAGGGGAGCTACACTAACTATGGCTACACCTTC | CASSQASQGSYTNYGYTF
TRBD1 | - | TRBJ2-1 | TRBV14 | 20 | TGTGCCAGCAGCCCGTTGCGGACAGGGGTTAAAGATCCCCAACCCAATGAGCAGTTCTTC | CASSPLRTGVKDPQPNEQFF
TRBD1 | - | TRBJ1-3 | TRBV7-9 | 16 | TGTGCCAGCAGCACTCGACAGGGTATAACGGGAAACACCATATATTTT | CASSTRQGITGNTIYF
- | - | TRBJ1-2 | TRBV27 | 13 | TGTGCCAGCAGTGGTGCAGTTAACTATGGCTACACCTTC | CASSGAVNYGYTF
TRBD2 | - | TRBJ2-3 | TRBV28 | 18 | TGTGCCAGCAGCCCCGGGACTAGTTCGGGGGCAAGTACAGATACGCAGTATTTT | CASSPGTSSGASTDTQYF
- | - | TRBJ1-4 | TRBV11-2 | 18 | TGTGCCAGCAGCTTGAAGGCAGGCCTAAAGCCAACTAATGAAAAACTGTTTTTT | CASSLKAGLKPTNEKLFF
- | - | TRBJ2-7 | TRBV6-5 | 15 | TGTGCCAGCAGTTCCCCGGGACAAGGCTCCTACGAGCAGTACTTC | CASSSPGQGSYEQYF
- | - | TRBJ2-7 | TRBV5-6 | 14 | TGTGCCAGCAGCTTTAAATACAGGGCCTACGAGCAGTACTTC | CASSFKYRAYEQYF
- | - | TRBJ1-1 | TRBV5-1 | 15 | TGCGCCAGCAGCTTGGGACGGACTCCTAACACTGAAGCTTTCTTT | CASSLGRTPNTEAFF
TRBD2 | - | TRBJ2-3 | TRBV5-4 | 16 | TGTGCCAGCAGCTTGGTTCTAGCGGGGGTCACAGATACGCAGTATTTT | CASSLVLAGVTDTQYF
TRBD1 | - | TRBJ1-5 | TRBV6-1 | 17 | TGTGCCAGCAGTGTGCTGTGGGACAGCTATAGCAATCAGCCCCAGCATTTT | CASSVLWDSYSNQPQHF
- | - | TRBJ1-1 | TRBV2 | 9 | TGTGCCAGCGGAGCATCAGCTTTCTTT | CASGASAFF
TRBD1 | - | TRBJ1-4 | TRBV5-1 | 14 | TGCGCCAGCAGCCTCTACGCGGACAGGGAAAAACTGTTTTTT | CASSLYADREKLFF
TRBD1 | - | TRBJ1-3 | TRBV4-1 | 16 | TGCGCCAGCAGTCGCGGGACAGGCCTCACTGGAAACACCATATATTTT | CASSRGTGLTGNTIYF
TRBD1 | - | TRBJ1-1 | TRBV5-6 | 14 | TGTGCCAGCAGCTATAGGGGGCAAAACACTGAAGCTTTCTTT | CASSYRGQNTEAFF
- | - | TRBJ1-1 | TRBV6-6 | 16 | TGTGCCAGCAGTTACTGCCAACAGGGTACTAACACTGAAGCTTTCTTT | CASSYCQQGTNTEAFF